This T cell receptor beta chain was sequenced during a study of T cells in Graves' hyperthyroidism and ophthalmopathy. Amplified TCR beta CDR3 regions derived from RNA transcripts. TCR CDR3 regions were first amplified by RT-PCR with HTBI primers. TCRdb called the multiplex PCR reads again in MiXCR, with one record for every CDR3 protein. The profile covers about 480,000 distinct CDR3 sequences, with around a fifth appearing a single time and around 47% taken by the ten largest. The germline V and J ends were trimmed by 0 bases and 2 bases, with 8 bases remaining between them. This CDR3 has 13 amino acids. Germline V gene sequence: CDR1 DFQATT, CDR2 SNEGSKA (reference sequence).

Sequencing was done on a sample of blood. This clonotype was obtained from a woman in her seventies with Graves' ophthalmopathy. The chain carries TRBV20-1 and TRBJ2-7; no definite D call. CDR3 protein: CSAREDPAYEQYF. CDR3 nucleotides: TGCAGTGCTAGAGAGGACCCAGCCTACGAGCAGTACTTC.